Each of the 18 T cell receptor beta chains below was sequenced from the same sample in a study of immune evolution from preneoplasia to lung adenocarcinoma. Using immunoSEQ multiplex PCR, the repertoire was profiled, and TCRdb retains in-frame clones only, with some absent. Of approximately 7,600 clones in the sample, roughly 72% are singletons; the top ten hold 11%. Input material: FFPE lung adenocarcinoma in situ tissue. These receptors were taken from a donor at least 70 years old with lung adenocarcinoma. Some clones in this sample may be carry-over from other donors' samples.

V usage is TRBV5-1 and J usage is TRBJ1-3, with D uncertain. Per the germline V gene, CDR1 is SGHRS and CDR2 is YFSETQ. CDR3 length: 15 amino acids. The germline V and J ends were trimmed by 0 bases and 4 bases, with 11 bases remaining between them. CDR3 in amino acids: CASSLVGSRGNTIYF. The CDR3 region has the DNA TGCGCCAGCAGCTTGGTTGGGAGTAGAGGAAACACCATATATTTT. The complete variable domain, with remaining parts taken from reference TRBV5-1 and TRBJ1-3, reads KAGVTQTPRYLIKTRGQQVTLSCSPISGHRSVSWYQQTPGQGLQFLFEYFSETQRNKGNFPGRFSGRQFSNSRSEMNVSTLELGDSALYLCASSLVGSRGNTIYFGEGSWLTVV.

V gene TRBV14 combines with J gene TRBJ1-1; D call uncertain. The CDR3 consists of 13 residues. Germline CDR1 is SGHDN and CDR2 is FVKESK. V was clipped by 2 bases and J by 11 bases, with 15 bases between them. The CDR3 sequence is CASSQSLSVSAFF. In DNA, the CDR3 is TGTGCCAGCAGCCAAAGCCTGTCCGTTTCGGCTTTCTTT.

This chain links TRBV19 with TRBJ2-7; 10 bases align to TRBD2. This CDR3 has 15 amino acids. J gave up 2 bases and V 5 bases, and 6 bases lay outside the gene matches. CDR1 and CDR2 from the germline V gene are LNHDA and SQIVND (reference sequence). The CDR3 region has the DNA TGTGCCAGTAGTTCCGGGACTAGCGCCGCCTACGAGCAGTACTTC. Its protein product is CASSSGTSAAYEQYF.

This clone was observed a handful of times. The V and J genes are TRBV28 and TRBJ1-5, with D possibly matching TRBD1 (5 bases). The germline gives CDR1 MDHEN, CDR2 SYDVKM. Trimming pared 5 bases from V and 4 bases from J, leaving 12 bases between. This CDR3 region has 14 residues. This CDR3 reads CASSPGGSNQPQHF. Written as DNA, the CDR3 is TGTGCCAGCAGTCCTGGGGGGAGTAATCAGCCCCAGCATTTT.

This clone was observed a few times. V usage is TRBV28 and J usage is TRBJ2-5, with D hard to call. The V end was cut by 8 bases, the J end by 7 bases, with 23 bases between. Germline loops: CDR1 MDHEN, CDR2 SYDVKM. This CDR3 contains 15 residues. The CDR3 sequence is CASRSRVTSEGTQYF. DNA of the CDR3: TGTGCCAGCCGATCTCGGGTCACTTCAGAAGGGACCCAGTACTTC.

The chain is built from TRBV19 and TRBJ2-6; TRBD1 or TRBD2 may be the D gene (5 bases each). Germline CDR1 and CDR2: LNHDA and SQIVND (reference sequence). V was cut by 7 bases and J by 2 bases, with 18 bases left in between. CDR3 length: 17 residues. CDR3 sequence (DNA): TGTGCCAGTAATAAATGGGGGATGCCCACTGGGGCCAACGTCCTGACTTTC. Translating it yields CASNKWGMPTGANVLTF.

The rearrangement links TRBV11-1 to TRBJ2-7; TRBD2 agrees at 9 bases. CDR1 is SGHAT and CDR2 is FQDESV in the germline V gene (reference sequence). The CDR3 spans 15 residues. The V and J ends lost 3 bases and 0 bases, in that order; junction bases with no gene match: 3. CDR3 DNA: TGTGCCAGCAGCTTTAGCGGGGGTTACTCCTACGAGCAGTACTTC. It specifies CASSFSGGYSYEQYF.

The chain employs TRBV10-3 and TRBJ2-5; 11 bases are shared with TRBD2. CDR1 is ENHRY, CDR2 SYGVKD, per germline. After removal of 2 bases from V and 2 bases from J, the junction contained 4 bases not matched to a gene. The CDR3 extends over 16 amino acids. CDR3 sequence (DNA): TGTGCCATCAGTGAGCCAGGACTAGCGGGTCAAGAGACCCAGTACTTC. Amino acid sequence: CAISEPGLAGQETQYF.

The genes are TRBV7-9 and TRBJ1-3; possibly TRBD1 for D (6 bases). Trimming removed 4 bases from V and 4 bases from J, with 14 bases in between. Germline V gene data show CDR1 as SEHNR and CDR2 as FQNEAQ (reference sequence). The CDR3 consists of 15 residues. CDR3 DNA: TGTGCCAGCAGCTCTAATGACAGGCCAGGAAACACCATATATTTT. Amino acid sequence: CASSSNDRPGNTIYF.

The J gene is TRBJ1-5, the V gene TRBV6-1; no definite D call. The CDR3 extends over 16 amino acids. The ends were cut back, 2 bases at V and 1 base at J, with 12 bases in the middle. From germline, CDR1 is MNHNS and CDR2 SASEGT. CDR3 sequence reads: CASSEPVGLSNQPQHF. The DNA for the CDR3 is TGTGCCAGCAGTGAACCTGTGGGGTTGAGCAATCAGCCCCAGCATTTT.

The gene calls are TRBV6-5 and TRBJ1-2; D is ambiguous. Germline V gene data show CDR1 as MNHEY and CDR2 as SVGAGI. V shed 2 bases and J shed 7 bases, with 14 bases lying between them. The CDR3 contains 14 residues. The CDR3 DNA is TGTGCCAGCAGTTACGGTCGGGGAGAGACTGGCTACACCTTC. Its protein is CASSYGRGETGYTF.

The V and J genes are TRBV2 and TRBJ2-7; 8 bases line up with TRBD2. Losses at the gene ends were 4 bases for V and 3 bases for J; bases not matched to a gene: 5. CDR1 is SNHLY, CDR2 FYNNEI, per germline. There are 14 residues in the CDR3. CDR3 sequence reads: CASSGTSGLYEQYF. DNA of the CDR3: TGTGCCAGCAGTGGAACTAGCGGACTCTACGAGCAGTACTTC.

This clone appeared once. The chain uses TRBV14 and TRBJ2-7; no reliable D call. The CDR3 is 12 amino acids. Trimming left V 4 bases short and J 2 bases short, with 6 bases between. CDR1 SGHDN and CDR2 FVKESK come from the germline V gene. DNA for the CDR3: TGTGCCAGCAGCCGATCAGCCTACGAGCAGTACTTC. Amino acids: CASSRSAYEQYF.

This rearrangement joins TRBV29-1 to TRBJ1-5, with no clear D. V lost 0 bases, J lost 2 bases, and 8 bases lay in between. CDR1 and CDR2 from the germline V gene are SQVTM and ANQGSEA. CDR3 length: 14 residues. Here the CDR3 DNA reads TGCAGCGTTGAAGATGGCATAGGCAATCAGCCCCAGCATTTT. This gives the protein CSVEDGIGNQPQHF.

V and J are TRBV10-2 and TRBJ2-3; D is unresolved. V was trimmed by 2 bases and J by 2 bases, leaving 11 bases between them. The CDR3 spans 15 residues. From germline, CDR1 is WSHSY and CDR2 SAAADI. CDR3 sequence: CASSEIGVLTDTQYF. CDR3 DNA: TGCGCCAGCAGTGAGATTGGGGTACTCACAGATACGCAGTATTTT.

The CDR3 here is CASSLNSGGRDTQYF. As DNA, the CDR3 is TGTGCCAGCAGCTTAAATAGCGGGGGAAGAGATACGCAGTATTTT. This sequence joins TRBV7-6 and TRBJ2-3; 9 bases match TRBD2. The germline gives CDR1 SGHVS, CDR2 FNYEAQ. Trimming at V came to 2 bases and at J to 5 bases, leaving 5 bases not matched to a gene. CDR3 length equals 15 residues.

V usage is TRBV12-5 and J usage is TRBJ2-5, with unresolved D. Trimming took 3 bases from V and 2 from J, leaving 7 bases between them. Germline loops: CDR1 LGHNT, CDR2 FRNRAP. CDR3 length: 13 residues. The DNA of the CDR3 is TGTGCTAGTGGTTTAAAGGTACAAGAGACCCAGTACTTC. It translates to CASGLKVQETQYF.

This clone was seen more than once but under ten times. The V gene is TRBV14, the J gene TRBJ2-3; D unclear. V was trimmed by 0 bases and J by 6 bases, leaving 7 bases between them. CDR3 length equals 13 residues. Germline values: CDR1 SGHDN, CDR2 FVKESK. CDR3: CASSQDPADTQYF. The CDR3 nucleotides read TGTGCCAGCAGCCAAGATCCCGCGGATACGCAGTATTTT. Looking up the rest from reference TRBV14 and TRBJ2-3 gives the full variable domain: EAGVTQFPSHSVIEKGQTVTLRCDPISGHDNLYWYRRVMGKEIKFLLHFVKESKQDESGMPNNRFLAERTGGTYSTLKVQPAELEDSGVYFCASSQDPADTQYFGPGTRLTVL.